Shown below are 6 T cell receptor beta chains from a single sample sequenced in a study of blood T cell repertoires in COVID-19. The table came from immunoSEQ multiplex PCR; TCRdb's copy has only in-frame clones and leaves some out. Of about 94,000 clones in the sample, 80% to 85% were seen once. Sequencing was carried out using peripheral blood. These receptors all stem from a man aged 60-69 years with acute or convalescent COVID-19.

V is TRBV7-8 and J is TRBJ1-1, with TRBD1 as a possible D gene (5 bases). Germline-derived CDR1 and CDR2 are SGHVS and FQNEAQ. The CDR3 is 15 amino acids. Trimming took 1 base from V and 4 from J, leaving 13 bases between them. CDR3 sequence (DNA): TGTGCCAGCAGCTTAGTAGGTAGGGGCGGCACTGAAGCTTTCTTT. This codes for CASSLVGRGGTEAFF.

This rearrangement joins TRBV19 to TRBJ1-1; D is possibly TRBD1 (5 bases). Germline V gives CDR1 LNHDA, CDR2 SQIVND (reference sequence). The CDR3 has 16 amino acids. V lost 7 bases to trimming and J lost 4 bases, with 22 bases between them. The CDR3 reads CASIFSGGGLATEAFF. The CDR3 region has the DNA TGTGCCAGTATCTTCTCCGGCGGGGGGTTGGCCACTGAAGCTTTCTTT.

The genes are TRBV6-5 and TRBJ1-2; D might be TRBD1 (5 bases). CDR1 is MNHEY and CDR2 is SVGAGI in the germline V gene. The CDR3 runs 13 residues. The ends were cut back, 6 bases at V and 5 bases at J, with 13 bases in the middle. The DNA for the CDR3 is TGTGCCAGCAGCCAGGGTTCTGGATATGGCTACACCTTC. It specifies CASSQGSGYGYTF.

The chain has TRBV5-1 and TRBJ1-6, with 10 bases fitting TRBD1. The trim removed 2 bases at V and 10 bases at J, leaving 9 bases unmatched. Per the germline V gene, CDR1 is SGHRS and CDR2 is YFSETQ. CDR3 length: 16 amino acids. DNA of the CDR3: TGCGCCAGCAGCTTAGAGACAGGGGGCTCTCGCTCACCCCTCCACTTT. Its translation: CASSLETGGSRSPLHF.

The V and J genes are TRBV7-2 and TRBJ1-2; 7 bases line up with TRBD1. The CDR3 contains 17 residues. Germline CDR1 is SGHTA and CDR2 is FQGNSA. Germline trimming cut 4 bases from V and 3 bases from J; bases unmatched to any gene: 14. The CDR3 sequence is CASSYRIRQGRDYGYTF. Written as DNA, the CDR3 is TGTGCCAGCAGCTATAGAATAAGACAGGGTCGGGACTATGGCTACACCTTC.

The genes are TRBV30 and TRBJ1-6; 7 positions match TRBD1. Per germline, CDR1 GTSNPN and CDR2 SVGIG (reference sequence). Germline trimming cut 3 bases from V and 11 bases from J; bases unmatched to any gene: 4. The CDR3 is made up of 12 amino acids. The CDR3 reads CAWRNQGAPLHF. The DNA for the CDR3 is TGTGCCTGGAGAAACCAGGGGGCACCCCTCCACTTT.